Sequencing of this TCR beta chain was carried out in a study of early T cells in non-severe SARS-CoV-2 infection. Overall study context: Investigators sequenced bulk RNA drawn from unsorted whole blood, and chains remained unpaired.

This clonotype came up a few times. What it recognizes is unknown. Study-wide points: Comparison of clonotypes with VDJdb favored anti-spike CD8 responses while missing private and CD4 specificities.

Researchers attached unique molecular identifiers to individual cDNA molecules. TCRdb reanalysed the 5' RACE reads using MiXCR and keeps one entry per CDR3 protein. The sample has some 91,000 distinct CDR3 sequences, about 12% seen once. Germline CDR1 reads SQVTM; CDR2 reads ANQGSEA. There are 11 residues in the CDR3. Trimming removed 8 bases from V and 7 bases from J, with 11 bases in between. The receptor comes from an adult who was a healthcare worker with PCR-confirmed SARS-CoV-2 infection or an uninfected control (not recorded which). V usage is TRBV29-1 and J usage is TRBJ1-4, with a possible D match to TRBD1 (5 bases). Input material: whole blood. This CDR3 reads CSIRGAEKLFF. CDR3 DNA sequence: TGCAGCATTAGGGGTGCTGAAAAACTGTTTTTT.